This T cell receptor beta chain was sequenced in a study of blood T cells in healthy people across ages. Study summary: About one barcoded beta molecule was captured per two T cells (by template switching). Study results and limitations: Samples with more naive T cells showed higher observed beta diversity. Expanded clonotype shifts may have been confounded, as the donors had an unknown CMV status.

Each sample used at least 6.5 million PBMCs. As for this clonotype: What it binds is not known.

With a J-beta primer mix and a sample-barcoded 5' primer, a second PCR ran about 6 to 11 cycles. TCRdb used MiXCR to reprocess the 5' RACE reads, holding one entry per CDR3 protein. The sample has some 1.4 million distinct CDR3 sequences, around two fifths seen once; the top ten hold roughly 7.7%. The CDR3 has 12 amino acids. The V end lost 7 bases, the J end lost 0 bases, and 6 bases lay between the germline ends. Germline V gene sequence: CDR1 MDHEN, CDR2 SYDVKM. Sequenced material: blood. The rearrangement joins TRBV28 to TRBJ1-1; D is unclear. The sequence was collected from a woman between 18 and 29 years old in good health. The DNA of the CDR3 is TGTGCCAGCAACTCTCTGAACACTGAAGCTTTCTTT. Encoded protein: CASNSLNTEAFF.